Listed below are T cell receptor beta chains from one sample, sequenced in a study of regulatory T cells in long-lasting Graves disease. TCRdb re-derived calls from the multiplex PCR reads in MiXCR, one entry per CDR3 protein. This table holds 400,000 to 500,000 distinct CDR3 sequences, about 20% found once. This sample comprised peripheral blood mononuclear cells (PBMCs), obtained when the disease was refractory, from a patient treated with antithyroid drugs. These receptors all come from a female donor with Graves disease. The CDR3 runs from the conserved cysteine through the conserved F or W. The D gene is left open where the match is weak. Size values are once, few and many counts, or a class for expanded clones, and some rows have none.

CDR3: CASSLVPGSGGKNIQYF; DNA: TGCGCCAGCAGCTTGGTCCCCGGGAGCGGGGGGAAAAACATTCAGTACTTC; V: TRBV5-1; D: TRBD2; size: few; J: TRBJ2-4
CDR3: CASSYGGGTGPYEQYF; DNA: TGTGCCAGCAGTTACGGGGGGGGGACAGGTCCCTACGAGCAGTACTTC; V: TRBV6-2/TRBV6-3; D: -; size: many; J: TRBJ2-7
CDR3: CASSLDKSNTEAFF; DNA: TGTGCCAGCAGCCTGGACAAGTCGAACACTGAAGCTTTCTTT; V: TRBV3-1; D: -; size: few; J: TRBJ1-1
CDR3: CASSLAETGATEALF; DNA: TGTGCCAGCAGCTTAGCCGAGACAGGGGCCACTGAAGCTCTCTTT; V: TRBV11-3; D: TRBD1; size: once; J: TRBJ1-1
CDR3: CASSDYARQETQYF; DNA: TGTGCCAGCAGTGACTATGCTAGGCAAGAGACCCAGTACTTC; V: TRBV6-1; D: -; size: many; J: TRBJ2-5
CDR3: CASSQAQLEAFF; DNA: TGTGCCAGCAGCCAAGCCCAGCTTGAAGCTTTCTTT; V: TRBV3-1; D: -; size: few; J: TRBJ1-1
CDR3: CASSIILYSNQPRHF; DNA: TGTGCCAGTAGTATCATCCTTTATAGCAATCAGCCCCGGCATTTT; V: TRBV19; D: -; size: -; J: TRBJ1-5
CDR3: CASSFGRDTEAFF; DNA: TGTGCCAGCAGCTTTGGAAGGGACACTGAAGCTTTCTTT; V: TRBV5-1; D: -; size: many; J: TRBJ1-1
CDR3: CASTQELISYEQYF; DNA: TGTGCCAGCACCCAAGAGCTGATCTCCTACGAGCAGTACTTC; V: TRBV6-2/TRBV6-3; D: -; size: many; J: TRBJ2-7
CDR3: CASSQGHFGAGELFF; DNA: -; V: TRBV5-1; D: -; size: many; J: TRBJ2-2
CDR3: CASLRDTEAFF; DNA: TGTGCCAGCCTCCGGGACACTGAAGCTTTCTTT; V: TRBV28; D: -; size: many; J: TRBJ1-1
CDR3: CASSYSPGEQFGYTF; DNA: TGTGCCAGCAGTTACTCCCCAGGGGAACAGTTTGGCTACACCTTC; V: TRBV6-5; D: -; size: many; J: TRBJ1-2
CDR3: CASSSFAGGDNSPLHF; DNA: TGCGCCAGCAGCTCCTTCGCCGGGGGCGATAATTCACCCCTCCACTTT; V: TRBV5-1; D: -; size: -; J: TRBJ1-6
CDR3: CASSSPAASTEAFF; DNA: TGTGCCAGCAGTTCGCCCGCTGCGAGCACTGAAGCTTTCTTT; V: TRBV6-5; D: -; size: -; J: TRBJ1-1
CDR3: CASTTGGAGANVLTF; DNA: TGTGCCAGCACCACAGGGGGCGCTGGGGCCAACGTCCTGACTTTC; V: TRBV6-1; D: TRBD1; size: -; J: TRBJ2-6
CDR3: CATSRDMSSYEQYF; DNA: TGTGCCACCAGCAGAGATATGAGCTCCTACGAGCAGTACTTC; V: TRBV15; D: -; size: -; J: TRBJ2-7
CDR3: CASSQTSSKFRETQYF; DNA: TGTGCCAGCAGCCAAACCAGTTCCAAGTTCAGGGAGACCCAGTACTTC; V: TRBV14; D: -; size: -; J: TRBJ2-5
CDR3: CASSLEAASGKETQYF; DNA: TGCGCCAGCAGCTTGGAAGCGGCTAGCGGGAAAGAGACCCAGTACTTC; V: TRBV5-1; D: TRBD2; size: -; J: TRBJ2-5
CDR3: CSASVGALGYGYTF; DNA: TGCAGTGCTAGTGTGGGGGCTTTAGGCTATGGCTACACCTTC; V: TRBV20-1; D: -; size: -; J: TRBJ1-2
CDR3: CSARDLRANTGELFF; DNA: TGCAGTGCTAGAGATTTGAGGGCGAACACCGGGGAGCTGTTTTTT; V: TRBV20-1; D: -; size: many; J: TRBJ2-2
CDR3: CASSSLAGVYEQYF; DNA: TGTGCCAGCAGTAGCCTAGCGGGAGTCTACGAGCAGTACTTC; V: TRBV12-3/TRBV12-4; D: TRBD2; size: few; J: TRBJ2-7
CDR3: CASSSYRDTYTGELFF; DNA: TGTGCCAGCAGTTCATACCGGGACACGTACACCGGGGAGCTGTTTTTT; V: TRBV6-5; D: -; size: many; J: TRBJ2-2
CDR3: CASSYREWSEQYF; DNA: TGTGCCAGCAGTTACAGGGAGTGGAGCGAGCAGTACTTC; V: TRBV6-2/TRBV6-3; D: -; size: -; J: TRBJ2-7
CDR3: CASSRTQGEWEQYF; DNA: TGTGCCAGCAGCCGGACCCAGGGGGAGTGGGAGCAGTACTTC; V: TRBV4-2; D: TRBD1; size: -; J: TRBJ2-7
CDR3: CASSQNRGLTGELFF; DNA: TGTGCCAGCTCACAGAACCGAGGTCTGACCGGGGAGCTGTTTTTT; V: TRBV18; D: -; size: few; J: TRBJ2-2
CDR3: CASTSTGGVYGYTF; DNA: TGTGCCAGTACCTCAACAGGGGGCGTCTATGGCTACACCTTC; V: TRBV19; D: TRBD1; size: -; J: TRBJ1-2
CDR3: CASSLRSGAREQFF; DNA: TGTGCCAGCAGTTTGCGTTCAGGGGCGCGGGAGCAGTTCTTC; V: TRBV28; D: -; size: once; J: TRBJ2-1
CDR3: CATSSYQGRAFF; DNA: TGTGCCACCAGCAGTTACCAGGGACGTGCTTTCTTT; V: TRBV15; D: -; size: many; J: TRBJ1-1
CDR3: CASSLSLGLSNQPQHF; DNA: TGTGCCAGCAGCTTGAGCCTGGGGCTGAGCAATCAGCCCCAGCATTTT; V: TRBV5-5; D: -; size: -; J: TRBJ1-5
CDR3: CASTQLAGVVEQYF; DNA: TGTGCCAGCACCCAACTAGCGGGGGTGGTCGAGCAGTACTTC; V: TRBV6-1; D: TRBD2; size: many; J: TRBJ2-7
CDR3: CASSYAQRFEQYF; DNA: TGTGCCAGCAGTTACGCCCAGCGGTTCGAGCAGTACTTC; V: TRBV6-9; D: -; size: -; J: TRBJ2-7
CDR3: CASSIRLSTSGNLAKNIQYF; DNA: TGTGCCAGCAGTATCCGGTTATCGACTAGCGGGAACCTAGCCAAAAACATTCAGTACTTC; V: TRBV12-3/TRBV12-4; D: TRBD2; size: -; J: TRBJ2-4
CDR3: CAGSPGLWVYEQYF; DNA: TGTGCCGGCAGCCCCGGGCTGTGGGTCTACGAGCAGTACTTC; V: TRBV6-1; D: -; size: -; J: TRBJ2-7
CDR3: CASNLKRGNTIYF; DNA: TGTGCCAGCAATTTAAAACGGGGAAACACCATATATTTT; V: TRBV12-3/TRBV12-4; D: -; size: -; J: TRBJ1-3
CDR3: CASSDEGVGYGYTF; DNA: TGTGCCAGCAGTGACGAGGGGGTCGGCTATGGCTACACCTTC; V: TRBV25-1; D: -; size: -; J: TRBJ1-2
CDR3: CSVEGGAGRDGYTF; DNA: TGCAGCGTTGAAGGGGGGGCCGGTAGGGATGGCTACACCTTC; V: TRBV29-1; D: -; size: few; J: TRBJ1-2
CDR3: CASSPPPRTGGTGELFF; DNA: TGTGCCAGTAGTCCCCCCCCCAGGACAGGCGGCACCGGGGAGCTGTTTTTT; V: TRBV19; D: TRBD1; size: -; J: TRBJ2-2
CDR3: CASSPLAWETQYF; DNA: TGTGCCAGCAGCCCACTAGCGTGGGAGACCCAGTACTTC; V: TRBV13; D: TRBD2; size: -; J: TRBJ2-5
CDR3: CASSLAGIKTDTQYF; DNA: TGTGCCAGCAGCCTAGCGGGGATTAAGACAGATACGCAGTATTTT; V: TRBV12-3/TRBV12-4; D: TRBD2; size: -; J: TRBJ2-3
CDR3: CSPEVGQGSTEAFF; DNA: TGCAGCCCCGAGGTCGGTCAGGGGAGCACTGAAGCTTTCTTT; V: TRBV29-1; D: -; size: many; J: TRBJ1-1
CDR3: CASSSPGLTGELFF; DNA: TGTGCCAGCAGCTCCCCTGGACTGACCGGGGAGCTGTTTTTT; V: TRBV9; D: -; size: -; J: TRBJ2-2
CDR3: CASGRVTREAFF; DNA: TGTGCCAGTGGGAGGGTGACTCGTGAAGCTTTCTTT; V: TRBV19; D: -; size: -; J: TRBJ1-1
CDR3: CASSLKKPNTEAFF; DNA: TGTGCCAGCAGTTTAAAGAAACCCAACACTGAAGCTTTCTTT; V: TRBV28; D: -; size: many; J: TRBJ1-1
CDR3: CASSLPPRQRPYEQYF; DNA: TGTGCCAGCAGTTTGCCCCCCCGCCAGCGGCCCTACGAGCAGTACTTC; V: TRBV6-5; D: -; size: many; J: TRBJ2-7
CDR3: CASSSEGVGQPQHF; DNA: TGTGCCAGCAGCTCCGAAGGGGTGGGTCAGCCCCAGCATTTT; V: TRBV11-2; D: -; size: -; J: TRBJ1-5
CDR3: CASSLVTIKQPEMNTEAFF; DNA: TGTGCCAGCAGCTTAGTCACCATTAAACAACCGGAGATGAACACTGAAGCTTTCTTT; V: TRBV7-9; D: -; size: -; J: TRBJ1-1
CDR3: CSASTPRQGAYEQYF; DNA: TGCAGTGCTAGTACCCCCCGACAGGGGGCCTACGAGCAGTACTTC; V: TRBV20-1; D: TRBD1; size: few; J: TRBJ2-7
CDR3: CASSHTGFPNEAFF; DNA: TGTGCCAGCAGCCACACGGGGTTTCCCAATGAAGCTTTCTTT; V: TRBV7-2; D: -; size: many; J: TRBJ1-1
CDR3: CASRYGPNEQFF; DNA: TGTGCCAGCAGGTATGGCCCCAATGAGCAGTTCTTC; V: TRBV28; D: -; size: many; J: TRBJ2-1
CDR3: CASSPQGAHNEKLFF; DNA: TGTGCCAGCAGTCCCCAGGGGGCGCATAATGAAAAACTGTTTTTT; V: TRBV28; D: TRBD1; size: many; J: TRBJ1-4
CDR3: CASSERWGAGKETQYF; DNA: TGTGCCAGCAGTGAAAGATGGGGAGCAGGGAAAGAGACCCAGTACTTC; V: TRBV6-1; D: -; size: many; J: TRBJ2-5